This record concerns one T cell receptor beta chain sequence. What it binds is unknown. The source of the sample is a study of T cells expressing NK-cell markers. Study results and limitations: Four of the donors also had these clonotypes leading their CD3+CD56-NKG2C+ fraction.

The CDR3 contains 15 residues. Per germline, CDR1 MNHEY and CDR2 SMNVEV (reference sequence). 5'RACE template switching with UMIs generated TCR beta cDNA. Using the 5' RACE reads, TCRdb records one entry per CDR3 protein without DNA. This sample lists about 3,400 distinct CDR3 sequences; its ten largest clones have more than 80%. The TCR comes from a man aged 18 to 69 in good health. Sequencing was performed on blood T cells: a sorted CD56 or NKG2C T cell subset, CD4+ or CD8+ T cells, or bulk PBMC T cells (not recorded which). The chain carries TRBV27 and TRBJ2-7; TCRdb calls TRBD2, which cannot be checked without DNA. Here the CDR3 reads CASSLISGSDVEQYF.